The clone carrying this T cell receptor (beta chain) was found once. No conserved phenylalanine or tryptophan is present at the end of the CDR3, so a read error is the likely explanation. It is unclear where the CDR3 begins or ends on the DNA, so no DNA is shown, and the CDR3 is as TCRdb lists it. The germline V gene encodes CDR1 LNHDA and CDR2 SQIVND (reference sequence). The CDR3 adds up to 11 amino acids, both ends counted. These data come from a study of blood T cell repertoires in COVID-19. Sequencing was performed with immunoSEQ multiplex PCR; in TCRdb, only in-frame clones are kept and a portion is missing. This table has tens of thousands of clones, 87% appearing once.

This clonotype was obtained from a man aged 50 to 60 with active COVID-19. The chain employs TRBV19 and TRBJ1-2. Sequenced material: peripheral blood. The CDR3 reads CATRLPGGRGL.